This is a list of T cell receptor beta chains from one sample in a study of cytomegalovirus exposure and HLA in healthy donors. Assay used: immunoSEQ multiplex PCR; TCRdb lists only in-frame clones, some missing. The profile shows approximately 110,000 clones, roughly 80% of them singletons. Sample: PBMCs. These receptors originate from a middle-aged woman in good health and CMV-seronegative. CDR3s leave out the opening cysteine and the closing phenylalanine or tryptophan. A D gene is named only where the DNA matches it firmly.

j_call: TRBJ2-1
d_call: NA
v_call: TRBV7-9
cdr3_aa: ASSTKRTLYNEQF

j_call: TRBJ2-3
d_call: NA
v_call: TRBV6-5
cdr3_aa: ASSRRGTSTDTQY

j_call: TRBJ2-3
d_call: NA
v_call: TRBV7-3
cdr3_aa: ASSLGGGAGSTDTQY

j_call: TRBJ2-7
d_call: NA
v_call: TRBV10-3
cdr3_aa: AISDRARRVIYEQY

j_call: TRBJ2-5
d_call: NA
v_call: TRBV11-2
cdr3_aa: ASCPGVQETQY

j_call: TRBJ1-2
d_call: NA
v_call: TRBV4-2
cdr3_aa: ASSQESVMSWGYT

j_call: TRBJ2-3
d_call: NA
v_call: TRBV30
cdr3_aa: AWSAHKDTQY

j_call: TRBJ2-5
d_call: NA
v_call: TRBV5-1
cdr3_aa: ASSPDNSETQY

j_call: TRBJ1-2
d_call: TRBD1
v_call: TRBV2
cdr3_aa: ASSATGQSGYGYT

j_call: TRBJ2-7
d_call: NA
v_call: TRBV27
cdr3_aa: ASSFNGSYEQY

j_call: TRBJ1-2
d_call: TRBD1
v_call: TRBV28
cdr3_aa: ASRSGTGGIYGYT

j_call: TRBJ1-2
d_call: TRBD1
v_call: TRBV4-3
cdr3_aa: ASSQEGTGRQNYGYT

j_call: TRBJ2-5
d_call: NA
v_call: TRBV19
cdr3_aa: ASSSLSGRGTQY

j_call: TRBJ2-4
d_call: TRBD1
v_call: TRBV7-2
cdr3_aa: ASSLGWTGPQNIQY

j_call: TRBJ1-1
d_call: NA
v_call: TRBV7-3
cdr3_aa: ASSLSVNTEAF

j_call: TRBJ1-2
d_call: TRBD1
v_call: TRBV11-2
cdr3_aa: ASSLDRGYGYT

j_call: TRBJ1-1
d_call: NA
v_call: TRBV28
cdr3_aa: ASRPRKIRSGMNTEAF

j_call: TRBJ2-7
d_call: TRBD1
v_call: TRBV25-1
cdr3_aa: ASAETGAYEQY

j_call: TRBJ1-2
d_call: NA
v_call: TRBV19
cdr3_aa: ASSIGQYGYT

j_call: TRBJ2-2
d_call: NA
v_call: TRBV19
cdr3_aa: ASSIDRARGHGDTGELF

j_call: TRBJ2-7
d_call: NA
v_call: TRBV7-2
cdr3_aa: ASSLALSSYEQY

j_call: TRBJ2-2
d_call: NA
v_call: TRBV11-3
cdr3_aa: ASSLGGLGADTGELF

j_call: TRBJ1-5
d_call: TRBD1
v_call: TRBV7-2
cdr3_aa: ASSDRGNQPQH

j_call: TRBJ2-1
d_call: NA
v_call: TRBV5-5
cdr3_aa: ASSTPGSTYNEQF

j_call: TRBJ1-6
d_call: TRBD1
v_call: TRBV27
cdr3_aa: ASSSGTGGYNSPLH

j_call: TRBJ1-2
d_call: NA
v_call: TRBV28
cdr3_aa: ASSLSLLNYGYT

j_call: TRBJ2-7
d_call: TRBD1
v_call: TRBV7-7
cdr3_aa: ASSLDRGYEQY

j_call: TRBJ2-2
d_call: TRBD2
v_call: TRBV11-3
cdr3_aa: ASSSGTSGYTGELF

j_call: TRBJ2-7
d_call: NA
v_call: TRBV28
cdr3_aa: ASSHKQVQY

j_call: TRBJ1-2
d_call: TRBD1
v_call: TRBV5-1
cdr3_aa: ASSLGTGQGFGYT

j_call: TRBJ2-7
d_call: NA
v_call: TRBV13
cdr3_aa: ASSLQGRSYEQY

j_call: TRBJ2-6
d_call: NA
v_call: TRBV7-9
cdr3_aa: ASSLTPGSGANVLT

j_call: TRBJ2-5
d_call: TRBD1
v_call: TRBV9
cdr3_aa: ASSVDRGTGAQY

j_call: TRBJ1-4
d_call: NA
v_call: TRBV7-2
cdr3_aa: ASSLRGSTQTLVEKLF

j_call: TRBJ2-2
d_call: NA
v_call: TRBV10-3
cdr3_aa: AISETTQGKWELF

j_call: TRBJ2-1
d_call: TRBD1
v_call: TRBV5-8
cdr3_aa: ASSGLGQDNEQF

j_call: TRBJ2-7
d_call: TRBD1
v_call: TRBV19
cdr3_aa: ASSQQGAGEQY

j_call: TRBJ1-4
d_call: NA
v_call: TRBV7-9
cdr3_aa: AMRAGEKLF

j_call: TRBJ1-1
d_call: NA
v_call: TRBV28
cdr3_aa: ASRTDTEAF

j_call: TRBJ2-6
d_call: NA
v_call: TRBV7-3
cdr3_aa: ASSFTGTGANVLT

j_call: TRBJ2-2
d_call: TRBD2
v_call: TRBV5-1
cdr3_aa: ASSSGTTGELF

j_call: TRBJ1-2
d_call: NA
v_call: TRBV6-6
cdr3_aa: ASSYLGDYGYT

j_call: TRBJ1-2
d_call: NA
v_call: TRBV29-1
cdr3_aa: SASGAANYGYT

j_call: TRBJ2-1
d_call: TRBD2
v_call: TRBV7-3
cdr3_aa: ASSPLAGAYNEQF

j_call: TRBJ2-1
d_call: TRBD2
v_call: TRBV11-2
cdr3_aa: ASSLLRGGWEGEQF

j_call: TRBJ1-1
d_call: NA
v_call: TRBV5-5
cdr3_aa: ASSLIEVGNTEAF

j_call: TRBJ2-1
d_call: NA
v_call: TRBV5-4
cdr3_aa: ASSREGSGGYNEQF

j_call: TRBJ1-5
d_call: TRBD1
v_call: TRBV28
cdr3_aa: ASRMELGTENQPQH

j_call: TRBJ1-6
d_call: NA
v_call: TRBV7-9
cdr3_aa: ASSLASGRALH

j_call: TRBJ2-7
d_call: TRBD2
v_call: TRBV5-1
cdr3_aa: ASSIASGNSYEQY

j_call: TRBJ2-2
d_call: NA
v_call: TRBV4-2
cdr3_aa: ASSSEDGLNTGELF

j_call: TRBJ2-7
d_call: NA
v_call: TRBV27
cdr3_aa: ASSEAHRAYEQY

j_call: TRBJ1-4
d_call: TRBD1
v_call: TRBV7-9
cdr3_aa: ASSLEQGSEKLF

j_call: TRBJ2-3
d_call: TRBD2
v_call: TRBV11-2
cdr3_aa: ASSPQGLAGATQY

j_call: TRBJ1-2
d_call: NA
v_call: TRBV4-3
cdr3_aa: ASSQDITGSGYGYT

j_call: TRBJ2-3
d_call: TRBD2
v_call: TRBV9
cdr3_aa: ASSRWEGPDTQY